These T cell receptor beta chains were read from a single sample in a study of cytomegalovirus exposure and HLA in healthy donors. Generated by immunoSEQ multiplex PCR, the TCRdb table keeps only in-frame clones and is missing some. In total, the table holds around 70,000 clones. Material for sequencing was PBMCs. These receptors were obtained from a woman in her 30s in good health and CMV-seronegative. CDR3s include the opening cysteine and the closing phenylalanine or tryptophan. Fields, in order: D gene, CDR3 length, J gene, V gene, CDR3 DNA, CDR3 protein. D genes are given only for firm matches.

d_gene: TRBD1; len: 15; j_gene: TRBJ2-1; v_gene: TRBV6-1; CDR3nt: TGTGCCAGCAGGACCCCGGGACAGGGTTTTGATGAGCAGTTCTTC; CDR3aa: CASRTPGQGFDEQFF
d_gene: TRBD1; len: 18; j_gene: TRBJ2-6; v_gene: TRBV4-1; CDR3nt: TGCGCCAGCAGCTTCCGACAGGGGCAAGTATCCGGGGCCAACGTCCTGACTTTC; CDR3aa: CASSFRQGQVSGANVLTF
d_gene: NA; len: 11; j_gene: TRBJ1-3; v_gene: TRBV20-1; CDR3nt: TGCAGTGCTCACTGGGGAAACACCATATATTTT; CDR3aa: CSAHWGNTIYF
d_gene: TRBD1; len: 16; j_gene: TRBJ2-7; v_gene: TRBV25-1; CDR3nt: TGTGCCAGCAGTGCCCAGACAGGGATGTATTCCTACGAGCAGTACTTC; CDR3aa: CASSAQTGMYSYEQYF
d_gene: NA; len: 16; j_gene: TRBJ2-1; v_gene: TRBV5-1; CDR3nt: TGCGCCAGCAGCTCTGGAGGGCTCTCCTCCTACAATGAGCAGTTCTTC; CDR3aa: CASSSGGLSSYNEQFF
d_gene: TRBD1; len: 14; j_gene: TRBJ1-1; v_gene: TRBV6-1; CDR3nt: TGTGCCAGCAGTGAAGCGACAGGGAGCGCTGAAGCTTTCTTT; CDR3aa: CASSEATGSAEAFF
d_gene: NA; len: 15; j_gene: TRBJ2-7; v_gene: TRBV7-3; CDR3nt: TGTGCCAGCAGCCCACCGGGACAACCTCCTAACGAGCAGTACTTC; CDR3aa: CASSPPGQPPNEQYF
d_gene: NA; len: 13; j_gene: TRBJ1-3; v_gene: TRBV29-1; CDR3nt: TGCAGCGTCCACTGGGGGGGTAGAGACACCATATATTTT; CDR3aa: CSVHWGGRDTIYF
d_gene: NA; len: 17; j_gene: TRBJ2-5; v_gene: TRBV7-7; CDR3nt: TGTGCTAGCAGCTTAGGGGACCTAGCGTTGAGACAAGAGACCCAGTACTTC; CDR3aa: CASSLGDLALRQETQYF
d_gene: NA; len: 14; j_gene: TRBJ1-5; v_gene: TRBV2; CDR3nt: TGTGCCAGCGGTATGTGGGACACATATCAGCCCCAGCATTTT; CDR3aa: CASGMWDTYQPQHF
d_gene: TRBD2; len: 15; j_gene: TRBJ2-7; v_gene: TRBV18; CDR3nt: TGTGCCAGCTCACCTCAACTAGCGGGAGGGGGCGAGCAGTACTTC; CDR3aa: CASSPQLAGGGEQYF
d_gene: TRBD1; len: 18; j_gene: TRBJ1-5; v_gene: TRBV15; CDR3nt: TGTGCCACCAGCAGACATGGGGACAGGGGATTTAGCAATCAGCCCCAGCATTTT; CDR3aa: CATSRHGDRGFSNQPQHF
d_gene: TRBD1; len: 17; j_gene: TRBJ2-5; v_gene: TRBV5-1; CDR3nt: TGCGCCAGCAGCTTGGGACGGGGTGCAGGGGGCGCGGAGACCCAGTACTTC; CDR3aa: CASSLGRGAGGAETQYF
d_gene: NA; len: 14; j_gene: TRBJ2-3; v_gene: TRBV7-3; CDR3nt: TGTGCCAGCAGCACCGGGTCCTTTACAGATACGCAGTATTTT; CDR3aa: CASSTGSFTDTQYF
d_gene: TRBD1; len: 16; j_gene: TRBJ1-1; v_gene: TRBV4-2; CDR3nt: TGTGCCAGCAGCCAAGCCTCCGGGACAGGGGGGGCTAGAGCTTTCTTT; CDR3aa: CASSQASGTGGARAFF
d_gene: NA; len: 13; j_gene: TRBJ2-7; v_gene: TRBV18; CDR3nt: TGTGCCAGCTCACCGACAGCTGCCTACGAGCAGTACTTC; CDR3aa: CASSPTAAYEQYF
d_gene: NA; len: 15; j_gene: TRBJ2-7; v_gene: TRBV9; CDR3nt: TGTGCCAGCAGCCCGCTGAGGGTCAGCGCCTACGAGCAGTACTTC; CDR3aa: CASSPLRVSAYEQYF
d_gene: NA; len: 16; j_gene: TRBJ1-4; v_gene: TRBV6-1; CDR3nt: TGTGCCAGCAGTGAAGAGGTGCAGACTCGGGGAGGAAAACTGTTTTTT; CDR3aa: CASSEEVQTRGGKLFF
d_gene: NA; len: 15; j_gene: TRBJ1-5; v_gene: TRBV28; CDR3nt: TGTGCCAGCAGTTTAAGGGGGGGTAGGGATCAGCCCCAGCATTTT; CDR3aa: CASSLRGGRDQPQHF
d_gene: NA; len: 14; j_gene: TRBJ2-7; v_gene: TRBV6-5; CDR3nt: TGTGCCAGCAGTCTGGGCCGGGGATTCTACGAGCAGTACTTC; CDR3aa: CASSLGRGFYEQYF
d_gene: NA; len: 15; j_gene: TRBJ2-7; v_gene: TRBV9; CDR3nt: TGTGCCAGCAGCGTACGAGACAGCCGTCTCTACGAGCAGTACTTC; CDR3aa: CASSVRDSRLYEQYF
d_gene: NA; len: 16; j_gene: TRBJ2-3; v_gene: TRBV5-8; CDR3nt: TGTGCCAGCAGCTTGTTGGGCGGGGGCAGCACAGATACGCAGTATTTT; CDR3aa: CASSLLGGGSTDTQYF
d_gene: NA; len: 11; j_gene: TRBJ2-7; v_gene: TRBV5-6; CDR3nt: TGTGCCAGCAGCACACGGGGTGAGCAGTACTTC; CDR3aa: CASSTRGEQYF
d_gene: NA; len: 15; j_gene: TRBJ1-3; v_gene: TRBV2; CDR3nt: TGTGCCAGCGCCGTTCTCAGGGTGACTGGAAACACCATATATTTT; CDR3aa: CASAVLRVTGNTIYF
d_gene: TRBD1; len: 15; j_gene: TRBJ1-5; v_gene: TRBV28; CDR3nt: TGTGCCAGCAGTTACTACAGGGGTAGCAATCAGCCCCAGCATTTT; CDR3aa: CASSYYRGSNQPQHF
d_gene: NA; len: 13; j_gene: TRBJ2-7; v_gene: TRBV6-5; CDR3nt: TGTGCCAGCAGCCTTAGCGGCCCCTACGAGCAGTACTTC; CDR3aa: CASSLSGPYEQYF
d_gene: NA; len: 14; j_gene: TRBJ1-4; v_gene: TRBV30; CDR3nt: TGTGCCTGGAAAGGGGGGGCTCTAGGTGAAAAACTGTTTTTT; CDR3aa: CAWKGGALGEKLFF
d_gene: TRBD2; len: 16; j_gene: TRBJ2-7; v_gene: TRBV27; CDR3nt: TGTGCCAGCAGTGCCTACACTAGCGGGCCTTCCTACGAGCAGTACTTC; CDR3aa: CASSAYTSGPSYEQYF
d_gene: NA; len: 15; j_gene: TRBJ2-1; v_gene: TRBV5-1; CDR3nt: TGCGCCAGCAGCTTGCAGAAAAGCTCCTACAATGAGCAGTTCTTC; CDR3aa: CASSLQKSSYNEQFF
d_gene: NA; len: 12; j_gene: TRBJ1-1; v_gene: TRBV9; CDR3nt: TGTGCCAGCAGCCAACTAAACACTGAAGCTTTCTTT; CDR3aa: CASSQLNTEAFF
d_gene: TRBD2; len: 13; j_gene: TRBJ2-7; v_gene: TRBV5-5; CDR3nt: TGTGCCAGCAGACTAGCGATGTTCTACGAGCAGTACTTC; CDR3aa: CASRLAMFYEQYF
d_gene: TRBD1; len: 16; j_gene: TRBJ2-3; v_gene: TRBV4-2; CDR3nt: TGTGCCAGCAGCTCGGGCCCAGGGGGCCTCACAGATACGCAGTATTTT; CDR3aa: CASSSGPGGLTDTQYF
d_gene: NA; len: 11; j_gene: TRBJ1-1; v_gene: TRBV27; CDR3nt: TGTGCCACCCGGACACAAACTGAAGCTTTCTTT; CDR3aa: CATRTQTEAFF
d_gene: NA; len: 16; j_gene: TRBJ1-2; v_gene: TRBV4-1; CDR3nt: TGCGCCAGCAGCCAAGACGGAAACGGGAGAGACTATGGCTACACCTTC; CDR3aa: CASSQDGNGRDYGYTF
d_gene: TRBD2; len: 14; j_gene: TRBJ2-3; v_gene: TRBV29-1; CDR3nt: TGCAGCGTTGATAGCGGGAGGAGGACAGATACGCAGTATTTT; CDR3aa: CSVDSGRRTDTQYF